The clone carrying this TCR beta chain was picked up a small number of times. Its specificity is not known. This specimen comes from a study of T cell responses to AZD1222 COVID-19 vaccine. TCRdb's copy holds only in-frame clones and misses some; the assay was immunoSEQ multiplex PCR. Among some 110,000 clones listed, 88% were seen once. Whole-study findings and limits: Reports say nearly half of spike-specific TCRs go after unmutated variant regions. Among those given AZD1222, only 5 to 7 were seropositive at baseline.

The length of the CDR3 is 16 residues. The germline gives CDR1 MDHEN, CDR2 SYDVKM. The V gene end was trimmed by 7 bases and the J gene end by 11 bases; junction bases not matched to a gene: 18. The chain couples TRBV28 to TRBJ1-4, with 8 nucleotides matching TRBD1. This clonotype was obtained from an adult in good health. Here the sequenced sample was peripheral blood, taken on day 0 of AZD1222 vaccination. CDR3: CASKYSGQAKARKLFF. The CDR3 DNA follows: TGTGCCAGCAAATATTCGGGACAGGCCAAGGCGAGGAAACTGTTTTTT.